The 28 T cell receptor beta chains presented below share a single source sample, sequenced in a study of sequential checkpoint blockade in melanoma. The treatment denotes: randomized to nivolumab then ipilimumab (arm A) or the reverse (arm B). The method was immunoSEQ multiplex PCR; TCRdb's version includes in-frame clones alone and lacks a portion of them. The table has 37,000 or so clones, 30% to 35% seen once; the top ten hold roughly 1.6%. Sequences were derived from tumor tissue (inferred from file names), sampled from a patient given nivolumab and ipilimumab in sequence. These receptors all stem from a human donor with melanoma.

The table lists this clone with a few counts. The V and J genes are TRBV19 and TRBJ1-4; possible D gene TRBD1, 6 bases. V shed 8 bases and J shed 0 bases, with 16 bases lying between them. The CDR3 covers 16 residues. CDR1 is LNHDA and CDR2 is SQIVND in the germline V gene (reference sequence). The CDR3 spells CASHRTASTTNEKLFF. CDR3 bases: TGTGCCAGTCATCGGACAGCGAGCACAACTAATGAAAAACTGTTTTTT.

The V and J genes are TRBV11-3 and TRBJ1-1; D call uncertain. The CDR3 runs to 17 residues. The germline V and J ends were trimmed by 2 bases and 3 bases, with 19 bases remaining between them. The germline V gene encodes CDR1 SGHNT and CDR2 YENEEA. DNA of the CDR3: TGTGCCAGCAGCTTAACGGGCCAGTGGATCCGAGACACTGAAGCTTTCTTT. This sequence encodes CASSLTGQWIRDTEAFF.

The chain links TRBV18 to TRBJ2-5; D is undetermined. Germline-derived CDR1 and CDR2 are KGHSH and LQKENI. Trimming removed 2 bases from V and 1 base from J, with 8 bases in between. CDR3 length: 14 residues. The DNA of the CDR3 is TGTGCCAGCTCACCAGGTGTTATCCAAGAGACCCAGTACTTC. Protein sequence: CASSPGVIQETQYF.

The rearrangement links TRBV7-2 to TRBJ2-3, with D unresolved. Germline assignment: CDR1 SGHTA and CDR2 FQGNSA. The V gene lost 3 bases and the J gene lost 2 bases, with 9 bases spanning the gap. CDR3 length: 14 amino acids. CDR3 nucleotide sequence: TGTGCCAGCAGCTTGTGGGGATCCACAGATACGCAGTATTTT. Residues: CASSLWGSTDTQYF.

This clone has a handful of counts. The CDR3: CASSLQGRETQYF. The DNA for the CDR3 is TGTGCCAGCAGCCTACAGGGGAGGGAGACCCAGTACTTC. The chain is built from TRBV6-8 and TRBJ2-5; a possible D gene is TRBD1 (7 bases). Trimming removed 6 bases from V and 5 bases from J, with 13 bases in between. Germline V lookup: CDR1 MNHGY, CDR2 SAAAGT. This CDR3 is 13 amino acids long.

V usage is TRBV5-1 and J usage is TRBJ2-5; 8 bases align to TRBD2. CDR1 is SGHRS and CDR2 is YFSETQ in the germline V gene. With 5 bases clipped from V and 4 bases from J, the junction kept 7 bases outside the gene matches. This CDR3 spans 14 amino acids. The CDR3 region is CASSSGREGETQYF. The DNA of the CDR3 is TGCGCCAGCAGTTCCGGACGGGAGGGAGAGACCCAGTACTTC.

This clone has a handful of counts. The chain is built from TRBV6-8 and TRBJ2-3, with D possibly TRBD2 on 6 matching bases. Germline values: CDR1 MNHGY, CDR2 SAAAGT. The V gene lost 0 bases and the J gene lost 0 bases, with 13 bases spanning the gap. There are 17 residues in the CDR3. CDR3 region: CASSYSAFRGSTDTQYF. The CDR3 nucleotides read TGTGCCAGCAGTTACTCGGCGTTCCGGGGGAGCACAGATACGCAGTATTTT.

This clone has just a few counts. V gene TRBV6-8 combines with J gene TRBJ2-3; weak D call: TRBD1 (5 bases). Germline V gene lookup returns CDR1 MNHGY and CDR2 SAAAGT. This CDR3 is built from 13 residues. The germline V and J ends were trimmed by 5 bases and 9 bases, with 15 bases remaining between them. This chain's CDR3 is CASSDSLAGTQYF. In DNA form, the CDR3 reads TGTGCCAGCAGTGATTCCTTAGCAGGGACGCAGTATTTT.

The table lists this clone with many counts. The chain uses TRBV11-3 and TRBJ1-1, with a possible D match to TRBD1 (5 bases). Germline lookup yields CDR1 SGHNT and CDR2 YENEEA. V lost 6 bases, J lost 5 bases, and 19 bases lay in between. The CDR3 contains 15 residues. CDR3 DNA: TGTGCCAGCAGACCCGACATATCCGGGGGGACTGAAGCTTTCTTT. Residues: CASRPDISGGTEAFF.

The V and J genes are TRBV6-8 and TRBJ1-2, with a tentative D call TRBD1 (6 bases). This CDR3 region has 14 residues. Trimming took 7 bases from V and 4 from J, leaving 16 bases between them. Germline loops: CDR1 MNHGY, CDR2 SAAAGT. Here the CDR3 reads CASTKGVEAYGYTF. CDR3 bases: TGTGCCAGCACTAAGGGGGTAGAGGCCTATGGCTACACCTTC.

This chain joins TRBV6-8 and TRBJ1-3, with D possibly matching TRBD1 (5 bases). Germline values: CDR1 MNHGY, CDR2 SAAAGT. Deletions cut 2 bases from V and 3 bases from J, with 14 bases between. This CDR3 comprises 16 residues. The CDR3 nucleotides read TGTGCCAGCAGTTACCGTACAGGTCTGGGTGGAAACACCATATATTTT. This codes for CASSYRTGLGGNTIYF.

Written as DNA, the CDR3 is TGCGCCAGCAGGTTTTGGGAGAAGAACACTGAAGCTTTCTTT. The encoded protein is CASRFWEKNTEAFF. J is TRBJ1-1 and V is TRBV4-1; D gene ambiguous. Looked up from germline, CDR1 is MGHRA and CDR2 is YSYEKL. Trimming left V 6 bases short and J 1 base short, with 12 bases between. This CDR3 region has 14 residues.

This clone was seen a handful of times. CDR3 residues: CASSPREGRNEQYF. The DNA of the CDR3 is TGTGCCAGCAGCCCGCGGGAGGGACGAAACGAGCAGTACTTC. The V call is TRBV7-1, the J call TRBJ2-7; 9 bases fit TRBD2. TRBV7-1 is filed as an ORF, its function uncertain. Unmatched junction bases numbered 7, after V lost 5 bases and J lost 5 bases. There are 14 residues in the CDR3.

The chain couples TRBV28 to TRBJ1-3; no definite D call. V was clipped by 2 bases and J by 3 bases, with 8 bases between them. This CDR3 spans 14 amino acids. Germline V gene sequence: CDR1 MDHEN, CDR2 SYDVKM. The DNA of the CDR3 is TGTGCCAGCAGTTTAAGAGAGGTTGGAAACACCATATATTTT. It encodes CASSLREVGNTIYF.

The chain recombines TRBV30 with TRBJ1-4; a weak D match, TRBD1 (5 bases). Germline CDR1 and CDR2: GTSNPN and SVGIG (reference sequence). Trimming stripped 0 bases from V and 3 bases from J, with 8 bases between. The length of the CDR3 is 14 residues. CDR3: CAWSVGGSNEKLFF. Written as DNA, the CDR3 is TGTGCCTGGAGTGTTGGGGGGTCTAATGAAAAACTGTTTTTT. The entire variable domain, with the rest obtained from reference TRBV30 and TRBJ1-4, is as follows: SQTIHQWPATLVQPVGSPLSLECTVEGTSNPNLYWYRQAAGRGLQLLFYSVGIGQISSEVPQNLSASRPQDRQFILSSKKLLLSDSGFYLCAWSVGGSNEKLFFGSGTQLSVL.

This clone was seen more than once but under ten times. The V and J genes are TRBV11-3 and TRBJ2-6, with a weak D call TRBD1 (6 bases). Germline V gene lookup returns CDR1 SGHNT and CDR2 YENEEA. This CDR3 has 19 residues. V dropped 4 bases and J dropped 2 bases, with 21 bases sitting between them. CDR3 amino acids: CASSYPTLITGPGANVLTF. The CDR3 DNA reads as TGTGCCAGCAGCTACCCTACTCTTATTACAGGGCCTGGGGCCAACGTCCTGACTTTC.

This clone turned up a few times. This rearrangement joins TRBV19 to TRBJ1-4; the D gene is possibly TRBD1 (6 bases). Germline V lookup: CDR1 LNHDA, CDR2 SQIVND (reference sequence). Between the trimmed V and J ends, which lost 6 bases and 4 bases, there was a span of 9 bases. There are 13 residues in the CDR3. The CDR3 protein is CASRQGGNEKLFF. CDR3 in DNA: TGTGCCAGTAGACAGGGAGGTAATGAAAAACTGTTTTTT.

This clone was observed a handful of times. The chain recombines TRBV6-8 with TRBJ2-7; the D call may be TRBD1 or TRBD2 (6 bases each). V dropped 6 bases and J dropped 4 bases, with 16 bases sitting between them. This CDR3 comprises 14 residues. Looked up from germline, CDR1 is MNHGY and CDR2 is SAAAGT. CDR3 nucleotide sequence: TGTGCCAGCAGCTTAGCTGGGGGGCTTTACGAGCAGTACTTC. Translation: CASSLAGGLYEQYF.

The chain couples TRBV27 to TRBJ2-5; D ambiguous. Germline V gene lookup returns CDR1 MNHEY and CDR2 SMNVEV (reference sequence). Trimming removed 5 bases at V and 2 bases at J, with 9 bases between. The CDR3 has 13 amino acids. DNA for the CDR3: TGTGCCAGCAGTCGACCCCTACAAGAGACCCAGTACTTC. It encodes CASSRPLQETQYF.

The chain has TRBV6-8 and TRBJ2-1; tentatively, D is TRBD2 (5 bases). CDR3 length: 13 amino acids. Between the trimmed V and J ends, which lost 5 bases and 12 bases, there was a span of 17 bases. Germline-derived CDR1 and CDR2 are MNHGY and SAAAGT. The CDR3 DNA reads TGTGCCAGCAGTGACTACCTCAATGAGCGGCAGTTCTTC. It is translated as CASSDYLNERQFF.

The chain links TRBV23-1 to TRBJ1-2; D is unresolved. Being an ORF, TRBV23-1 has a function that is uncertain. V lost 6 bases and J lost 13, with 21 bases in between. The CDR3 loop spans 13 amino acids. In DNA, the CDR3 is TGCGCCAGCAGCTTGGAAGGACGCCGAGAGGCCACCTTC. This encodes CASSLEGRREATF.

This clone was picked up one time. This chain joins TRBV30 and TRBJ1-2; D might be TRBD1 (5 bases). This CDR3 is built from 14 residues. Trimming cost V 4 bases and J 0 bases, with 12 bases left between them. Germline V gene sequence: CDR1 GTSNPN, CDR2 SVGIG (reference sequence). CDR3 coding DNA: TGTGCCTGGAAAGCGGGGCCCGCTAACTATGGCTACACCTTC. Amino acid sequence: CAWKAGPANYGYTF. The entire variable domain, with the rest obtained from reference TRBV30 and TRBJ1-2, is as follows: SQTIHQWPATLVQPVGSPLSLECTVEGTSNPNLYWYRQAAGRGLQLLFYSVGIGQISSEVPQNLSASRPQDRQFILSSKKLLLSDSGFYLCAWKAGPANYGYTFGSGTRLTVV.

The chain combines TRBV28 with TRBJ1-1; possible D gene TRBD1, 5 bases. Germline V CDR1 and CDR2: MDHEN, SYDVKM. This CDR3 region has 13 residues. V was shortened by 7 bases and J by 4 bases, with 13 bases between the two germline ends. The DNA for the CDR3 is TGTGCCAGCATCCTTGGGAGGGGCACTGAAGCTTTCTTT. It is translated as CASILGRGTEAFF.

The V and J genes are TRBV14 and TRBJ2-5; TRBD1 agrees at 11 bases. This CDR3 is built from 16 residues. Trimming at V came to 4 bases and at J to 7 bases, leaving 11 bases not matched to a gene. Germline V gene sequence: CDR1 SGHDN, CDR2 FVKESK. This chain's CDR3 is CASSLGQGAVSMTQYF. The CDR3 DNA reads TGTGCCAGCAGCCTCGGACAGGGGGCCGTGTCCATGACCCAGTACTTC.

V gene TRBV29-1 combines with J gene TRBJ1-4, with 7 bases matching TRBD1. Germline V gives CDR1 SQVTM, CDR2 ANQGSEA. The CDR3 is made up of 18 amino acids. J was trimmed by 7 bases and V by 4 bases; bases with no gene match: 21. This CDR3 is CSVVGGRGVGPGGEKLFF. Here the CDR3 DNA reads TGCAGCGTTGTGGGCGGTCGCGGGGTCGGACCAGGGGGTGAAAAACTGTTTTTT.

V is TRBV19 and J is TRBJ2-5; the match to TRBD1 covers 10 bases. There are 17 residues in the CDR3. CDR1 and CDR2 (germline): LNHDA, SQIVND (reference sequence). The V segment lost 9 bases and the J segment 5 bases; nucleotides outside the gene matches: 18. Written as DNA, the CDR3 is TGTGCCAGCCTCGCAAGACAGGGGGCTGCAGGCGTGGAGACCCAGTACTTC. Its protein is CASLARQGAAGVETQYF.

V usage is TRBV6-8 and J usage is TRBJ1-4, with TRBD1 matching 9 bases. Trimming removed 4 bases from V and 8 bases from J; junction bases left unmatched: 5. The CDR3 has 14 residues. From germline, CDR1 is MNHGY and CDR2 SAAAGT. CDR3 loop: CASSSGQGYEKLFF. The CDR3 DNA follows: TGTGCCAGCAGTTCGGGACAGGGTTACGAAAAACTGTTTTTT.

The chain has TRBV6-8 and TRBJ1-2, with D maybe TRBD1 (6 bases). Germline lookup yields CDR1 MNHGY and CDR2 SAAAGT. Trimming stripped 2 bases from V and 2 bases from J, with 12 bases between. The CDR3 extends over 15 amino acids. Here the CDR3 DNA reads TGTGCCAGCAGTTACACAGGGAAGGCAAACTATGGCTACACCTTC. This codes for CASSYTGKANYGYTF.